Presented here are 6 T cell receptor beta chains from one specimen sequenced in a study of cytomegalovirus exposure and HLA in healthy donors. The PCR made use of 60 Vbeta and 13 Jbeta primers. Here immunoSEQ multiplex PCR was the method, and the copy in TCRdb shows in-frame clones only, minus some. Recorded for this sample: approximately 52,000 clones. Sequencing was carried out using PBMCs. These receptors all come from a woman aged 55-69 years in good health and CMV-seropositive.

The chain has TRBV28 and TRBJ2-1, with 12 bases that match TRBD2. In germline, CDR1 is MDHEN, CDR2 SYDVKM. The CDR3 extends over 15 amino acids. The ends lost 2 bases at V and 7 bases at J; junction bases unmatched: 3. CDR3: CASSLLAGGPNEQFF. The DNA of the CDR3 is TGTGCCAGCAGTTTACTAGCGGGGGGGCCTAATGAGCAGTTCTTC.

Points on this clone: Germline is not matched at one junction end, which may reflect a read error. V and J are TRBV19 and TRBJ2-5; 10 positions match TRBD2. Germline lookup yields CDR1 LNHDA and CDR2 SQIVND (reference sequence). The CDR3 is made up of 14 amino acids. The CDR3 reads CASRIAGGGETQYF. The CDR3 nucleotides read TGTGCCAGTAGAATAGCGGGGGGCGGAGAGACCCAGTACTTC.

The chain recombines TRBV15 with TRBJ2-7; a weak D match, TRBD2 (5 bases). Germline CDR1 LNHNV, CDR2 YYDKDF (reference sequence). V was trimmed by 3 bases and J by 9 bases, leaving 12 bases between them. The CDR3 length is 12 residues. Here the CDR3 reads CATSSSEARQYF. CDR3 bases: TGTGCCACCAGCAGTTCGGAGGCAAGGCAGTACTTC. The full variable domain, completed using reference TRBV15 and TRBJ2-7, is DAMVIQNPRYQVTQFGKPVTLSCSQTLNHNVMYWYQQKSSQAPKLLFHYYDKDFNNEADTPDNFQSRRPNTSFCFLDIRSPGLGDTAMYLCATSSSEARQYFGPGTRLTVT.

The rearrangement links TRBV27 to TRBJ1-2; 9 positions agree with TRBD1. From germline, CDR1 is MNHEY and CDR2 SMNVEV (reference sequence). V was pared by 8 bases and J by 6 bases, with 4 bases of the junction left unmatched. This CDR3 is 12 amino acids long. CDR3 nucleotides: TGTGCCAGCTCCGGGACAGGGAATGGCTACACCTTC. It translates to CASSGTGNGYTF.

The rearrangement uses TRBV9 and TRBJ2-3, with TRBD2 matching over 8 bases. Germline V CDR1 and CDR2: SGDLS, YYNGEE. After removal of 4 bases from V and 7 bases from J, the junction contained 5 bases not matched to a gene. There are 13 residues in the CDR3. This chain's CDR3 is CASSPQRGNTQYF. In DNA, the CDR3 is TGTGCCAGCAGCCCGCAGCGGGGGAATACGCAGTATTTT.

V usage is TRBV7-2 and J usage is TRBJ2-7; 10 bases align to TRBD1. The germline gives CDR1 SGHTA, CDR2 FQGNSA. The CDR3 totals 14 residues. V was pared by 5 bases and J by 2 bases, with 3 bases of the junction left unmatched. The DNA of the CDR3 is TGTGCCAGCAGCCCCGGGACAGGGGCCTACGAGCAGTACTTC. Translation: CASSPGTGAYEQYF.